The 27 T cell receptor beta chains listed next were all sequenced from one sample in a study of cytomegalovirus exposure and HLA in healthy donors. A multiplex PCR was run with 60 Vbeta primers and 13 Jbeta primers. Data came from immunoSEQ multiplex PCR; TCRdb stores just in-frame clones and leaves some out. Among a few hundred thousand clones listed, around 82% were seen once. Sequencing was done on a sample of PBMCs. These receptors all come from a woman aged 25 to 45 in good health and CMV-seronegative.

A note on this clone: At one of its ends the junction is not consistent with the germline gene, which may arise from a read error. This chain uses TRBV27 with TRBJ2-3, with 11 nucleotides matching TRBD2. The CDR3 is made up of 16 amino acids. Germline V lookup: CDR1 MNHEY, CDR2 SMNVEV (reference sequence). CDR3 in DNA: TGTGCCAGCACTTTATATAGCGGGAGGGCCTCAGATACGCAGTATTTT. Its protein is CASTLYSGRASDTQYF.

The V and J genes are TRBV7-9 and TRBJ2-1, with unresolved D. This CDR3 has 11 residues. Germline V gene lookup returns CDR1 SEHNR and CDR2 FQNEAQ (reference sequence). The germline V and J ends were trimmed by 5 bases and 10 bases, with 9 bases remaining between them. CDR3 residues: CASSEFSEQFF. CDR3 sequence (DNA): TGTGCCAGCAGCGAGTTCTCGGAGCAGTTCTTC.

This clone has just one count. The chain joins TRBV5-1 to TRBJ2-3; D is possibly TRBD2 (6 bases). V lost 2 bases, J lost 4 bases, and 14 bases lay in between. The CDR3 runs to 15 residues. Germline V lookup: CDR1 SGHRS, CDR2 YFSETQ. CDR3 region: CASSFGAGIADTQYF. The CDR3 DNA sequence: TGCGCCAGCAGCTTCGGAGCGGGTATCGCAGATACGCAGTATTTT. The variable domain in full, completed from reference TRBV5-1 and TRBJ2-3, reads KAGVTQTPRYLIKTRGQQVTLSCSPISGHRSVSWYQQTPGQGLQFLFEYFSETQRNKGNFPGRFSGRQFSNSRSEMNVSTLELGDSALYLCASSFGAGIADTQYFGPGTRLTVL.

V gene TRBV7-8 combines with J gene TRBJ2-7; D is unresolved. The germline CDR1 and CDR2 sequences are SGHVS and FQNEAQ. CDR3 length equals 14 residues. The V end lost 1 base, the J end lost 4 bases, and 11 bases lay between the germline ends. For the CDR3, the DNA is TGTGCCAGCAGCTTAGTTCTAGGTTGGTACGAGCAGTACTTC. Protein product: CASSLVLGWYEQYF. Full variable domain (missing parts from reference TRBV7-8 and TRBJ2-7): GAGVSQSPRYKVAKRGQDVALRCDPISGHVSLFWYQQALGQGPEFLTYFQNEAQLDKSGLPSDRFFAERPEGSVSTLKIQRTQQEDSAVYLCASSLVLGWYEQYFGPGTRLTVT.

This chain links TRBV29-1 with TRBJ2-5, with D possibly TRBD2 on 6 matching bases. CDR1 and CDR2 (germline): SQVTM, ANQGSEA. V dropped 6 bases and J dropped 11 bases, with 16 bases sitting between them. CDR3 length: 11 amino acids. This CDR3 reads CSVRDSLEQYF. The CDR3 DNA reads as TGCAGCGTCAGGGACTCTTTGGAGCAGTACTTC.

V gene TRBV12-5 combines with J gene TRBJ1-6, with D tentatively TRBD1 (6 bases). This CDR3 is built from 14 residues. Germline CDR1 reads LGHNT; CDR2 reads FRNRAP. Trimming stripped 7 bases from V and 8 bases from J, with 15 bases between. The CDR3 loop reads CASANREVDSPLHF. CDR3 nucleotides: TGTGCTAGTGCCAACAGGGAAGTGGATTCACCCCTCCACTTT.

A remark on this clone: Other DNA sequences in the same sample also yield this CDR3. The rearrangement uses TRBV5-1 and TRBJ1-1; 10 bases fit TRBD1. Trimming removed 2 bases from V and 12 bases from J; junction bases left unmatched: 10. The CDR3 is 14 residues long. Germline assignment: CDR1 SGHRS and CDR2 YFSETQ. The CDR3 loop is CASSFRTGGTESFF. Written as DNA, the CDR3 is TGCGCCAGCAGCTTCCGGACAGGGGGAACAGAGTCTTTCTTT.

V and J are TRBV4-2 and TRBJ2-3; TRBD2 aligns across 10 bases. Per the germline V gene, CDR1 is LGHNA and CDR2 is YNFKEQ. CDR3 length: 15 amino acids. V dropped 2 bases and J dropped 6; count of bases not matched to a gene: 5. As DNA, the CDR3 is TGTGCCAGCAGCCAACAAAGCGGGAGGGCCGATACGCAGTATTTT. It codes for CASSQQSGRADTQYF.

This clone was found a few times. J is TRBJ1-1 and V is TRBV5-1; D might be TRBD1 (6 bases). CDR1 and CDR2 from the germline V gene are SGHRS and YFSETQ. V lost 2 bases to trimming and J lost 3 bases, with 11 bases between them. The CDR3 sequence is 14 residues long. CDR3 DNA: TGCGCCAGCAGCTTCACAGGGTTTGACACTGAAGCTTTCTTT. Protein: CASSFTGFDTEAFF.

This sequence joins TRBV5-1 and TRBJ2-7, with TRBD2 identical over 10 bases. Germline values: CDR1 SGHRS, CDR2 YFSETQ. After removal of 2 bases from V and 7 bases from J, the junction contained 9 bases not matched to a gene. The CDR3 contains 15 residues. The CDR3 loop is CASSFLAGALGEQYF. The CDR3 DNA reads as TGCGCCAGCAGCTTCCTAGCGGGAGCTCTTGGGGAGCAGTACTTC. The whole variable domain, remainder taken from reference TRBV5-1 and TRBJ2-7, is KAGVTQTPRYLIKTRGQQVTLSCSPISGHRSVSWYQQTPGQGLQFLFEYFSETQRNKGNFPGRFSGRQFSNSRSEMNVSTLELGDSALYLCASSFLAGALGEQYFGPGTRLTVT.

The table lists this clone with a count of one. Other DNA sequences within the sample encode an identical CDR3. The V and J genes are TRBV5-1 and TRBJ1-5; TRBD1 matches at 9 bases. The CDR3 has 15 residues. J was trimmed by 1 base and V by 3 bases; bases with no gene match: 2. CDR1 and CDR2 from the germline V gene are SGHRS and YFSETQ. Here the CDR3 reads CASSSGQGSNQPQHF. The CDR3 bases are TGCGCCAGCAGCTCCGGACAGGGGAGCAATCAGCCCCAGCATTTT.

The V call is TRBV29-1, the J call TRBJ1-1, with D perhaps TRBD1 (6 bases). The germline CDR1 and CDR2 sequences are SQVTM and ANQGSEA. The CDR3 totals 10 residues. The germline V and J ends were trimmed by 6 bases and 9 bases, with 11 bases remaining between them. The CDR3 reads CSVEDSQAFF. The CDR3 coding sequence is TGCAGCGTGGAGGACAGTCAAGCTTTCTTT.

The rearrangement uses TRBV7-9 and TRBJ1-2; the match to TRBD1 covers 8 bases. The V and J ends lost 4 bases and 4 bases, in that order; junction bases with no gene match: 5. CDR1 is SEHNR and CDR2 is FQNEAQ in the germline V gene (reference sequence). This CDR3 is 14 amino acids long. The CDR3, as DNA: TGTGCCAGCAGCTGGACAGGGTGGACCTATGGCTACACCTTC. It codes for CASSWTGWTYGYTF.

This clone was observed a few times. This chain links TRBV7-8 with TRBJ2-5, with 8 bases identical to TRBD2. Germline V CDR1 and CDR2: SGHVS, FQNEAQ. Trimming at V came to 7 bases and at J to 5 bases, leaving 9 bases not matched to a gene. The CDR3 consists of 14 residues. In DNA form, the CDR3 reads TGTGCCAGCACAGGCCGGGGGGGGAGGGAGACCCAGTACTTC. This sequence encodes CASTGRGGRETQYF.

The chain couples TRBV5-6 to TRBJ2-1; 9 nucleotides line up with TRBD2. The V segment lost 3 bases and the J segment 9 bases; nucleotides outside the gene matches: 4. This CDR3 is built from 13 residues. Germline V gene data show CDR1 as SGHDT and CDR2 as YYEEEE. CDR3 sequence (DNA): TGTGCCAGCAGCTGGGGGACTAGCAGTGAGCAGTTCTTC. This translates into CASSWGTSSEQFF.

The chain combines TRBV12-2 with TRBJ2-2; the table's D call of TRBD1 was not tested on the DNA. TRBV12-2 is marked as a pseudogene. CDR3 length: 16 residues. The CDR3 is CASRLGDRGPTGELFF. The CDR3, as DNA: TGTGCAAGTCGCTTAGGTGACAGGGGGCCGACCGGGGAGCTGTTTTTT.

Turning to this clone: Additional DNA sequences in this sample encode the identical CDR3. This rearrangement joins TRBV4-2 to TRBJ2-7; TRBD2 agrees at 10 bases. From germline, CDR1 is LGHNA and CDR2 YNFKEQ. This CDR3 comprises 16 residues. V shed 4 bases, J shed 7 bases, and the junction held 13 bases outside the gene matches. The CDR3 DNA is TGTGCCAGCAGCCGTCTCGGACTAGCGGACTTGGAAGAGCAGTACTTC. Its protein product is CASSRLGLADLEEQYF.

This sequence joins TRBV18 and TRBJ2-6; the D gene is possibly TRBD1 (6 bases). V was pared by 3 bases and J by 0 bases, with 15 bases between. The CDR3 has 18 residues. Germline CDR1 is KGHSH and CDR2 is LQKENI. CDR3 sequence (DNA): TGTGCCAGCTCACCTTCCCGGGACACCCGCTCTGGGGCCAACGTCCTGACTTTC. Translated, it gives CASSPSRDTRSGANVLTF.

Only one count was recorded for this clone. The rearrangement joins TRBV10-3 to TRBJ2-2; 9 positions agree with TRBD1. Germline loops: CDR1 ENHRY, CDR2 SYGVKD. V shed 2 bases, J shed 3 bases, and the junction held 4 bases outside the gene matches. This CDR3 contains 16 residues. Written as DNA, the CDR3 is TGTGCCATCAGTGAGAATTGGACAGGGGACACCGGGGAGCTGTTTTTT. The encoded protein is CAISENWTGDTGELFF.

V is TRBV28 and J is TRBJ2-2; D might be TRBD1 (6 bases). Germline-derived CDR1 and CDR2 are MDHEN and SYDVKM. The V end lost 2 bases, the J end lost 3 bases, and 10 bases lay between the germline ends. This CDR3 comprises 15 residues. The CDR3 region has the DNA TGTGCCAGCAGTTTACGGCAGGGGCACACCGGGGAGCTGTTTTTT. As protein: CASSLRQGHTGELFF.

This chain uses TRBV19 with TRBJ2-3; 8 nucleotides agree with TRBD1. V lost 3 bases, J lost 4 bases, and 9 bases stayed unmatched. Germline CDR1 reads LNHDA; CDR2 reads SQIVND (reference sequence). CDR3 length equals 16 residues. The CDR3 here is CASSIDRGKAPDTQYF. Here the CDR3 DNA reads TGTGCCAGTAGTATCGACAGGGGAAAAGCCCCAGATACGCAGTATTTT.

The V call is TRBV18, the J call TRBJ2-5; 11 nucleotides align to TRBD2. The DNA end lines up better with TRBJ2-7; the J call may be wrong. Germline values: CDR1 KGHSH, CDR2 LQKENI. This CDR3 region has 15 residues. The CDR3 is CASSPLPLAGDEQYF. The DNA of the CDR3 is TGTGCCAGCTCACCTCTCCCACTAGCGGGAGACGAGCAGTACTTC.

The count of this clone is one. This chain's CDR3 is CAISVKGAYSEAFF. CDR3 sequence (DNA): TGTGCCATCAGTGTCAAGGGGGCCTACTCTGAAGCTTTCTTT. V is TRBV10-3 and J is TRBJ1-1; 7 bases line up with TRBD1. The CDR3 runs to 14 residues. Trimming at V came to 4 bases and at J to 6 bases, leaving 8 bases not matched to a gene. Germline V gene data show CDR1 as ENHRY and CDR2 as SYGVKD.

The genes are TRBV15 and TRBJ2-3; 10 bases line up with TRBD2. The CDR3 contains 16 residues. Per germline, CDR1 LNHNV and CDR2 YYDKDF (reference sequence). V dropped 5 bases and J dropped 6; count of bases not matched to a gene: 11. The CDR3 DNA reads as TGTGCCACCAGCGTTCGACTAGCGGGCCTCGAGGATACGCAGTATTTT. Encoded protein: CATSVRLAGLEDTQYF.

DNA of the CDR3: TGCGCCAGCTCCGGGACAACCATTACCGGGGAGCTGTTTTTT. It yields the protein CASSGTTITGELFF. This rearrangement joins TRBV5-1 to TRBJ2-2; D is perhaps TRBD1 (6 bases). V was shortened by 7 bases and J by 5 bases, with 15 bases between the two germline ends. The germline V gene has CDR1 SGHRS and CDR2 YFSETQ. This CDR3 region has 14 residues.

This clone has more than one count but fewer than ten. V is TRBV7-3 and J is TRBJ2-1, with 9 bases aligning to TRBD2. Per the germline V gene, CDR1 is SGHTA and CDR2 is FQGTGA. This CDR3 is 16 amino acids long. V was pared by 2 bases and J by 4 bases, with 6 bases of the junction left unmatched. CDR3 in amino acids: CASSLGSGGPYNEQFF. Here the CDR3 DNA reads TGTGCCAGCAGCTTAGGTAGCGGGGGCCCATACAATGAGCAGTTCTTC.

The chain is built from TRBV6-6 and TRBJ2-1; tentative D call: TRBD2 (5 bases). The V gene lost 7 bases and the J gene lost 8 bases, with 21 bases spanning the gap. CDR1 is MNHNY, CDR2 SVGAGI, per germline (reference sequence). The CDR3 runs to 15 residues. The CDR3 here is CASNELYGVIDEQFF. In DNA form, the CDR3 reads TGTGCCAGCAATGAGCTATACGGGGTCATCGATGAGCAGTTCTTC.